Each of the 12 T cell receptor beta chains below was sequenced from the same sample in a study of PD-L1 blockade in urothelial cancer (dated by TCRdb to 2016 to 2017). Receptor libraries were prepared by the immunoSEQ multiplex PCR assay. The clones in this table, taken by TCRdb from immuneACCESS, are in-frame only. Not every clone is retained; where verified, under half of the shortfall comes from an unresolved V gene, and the cause of the rest is unknown. Counted in this sample were about 81,000 clones; approximately 86% of them appeared once. The ten largest clones represent roughly 7.3% of the sample. This specimen's time point label, interpreted: pretreatment peripheral blood. The sequencing used PBMCs, collected around atezolizumab (anti-PD-L1) treatment. The receptors were gathered from a man aged 35 to 55 with urothelial cancer.

V is TRBV5-1 and J is TRBJ2-1; D remains unclear. The CDR3 runs to 15 residues. Per germline, CDR1 SGHRS and CDR2 YFSETQ. V was clipped by 0 bases and J by 0 bases, with 7 bases between them. CDR3 protein: CASSLAVSSYNEQFF. CDR3 nucleotides: TGCGCCAGCAGCTTGGCCGTTAGCTCCTACAATGAGCAGTTCTTC.

The chain joins TRBV30 to TRBJ2-3; 11 nucleotides match TRBD2. V shed 1 base and J 5 bases; nucleotides not matched to a gene: 5. Looked up from germline, CDR1 is GTSNPN and CDR2 is SVGIG (reference sequence). The CDR3 is 15 amino acids. The CDR3, as DNA: TGTGCCTGGAGTGCTAGCGGGAGGTACGAAGATACGCAGTATTTT. The encoded protein is CAWSASGRYEDTQYF. Looking up the rest from reference TRBV30 and TRBJ2-3 gives the full variable domain: SQTIHQWPATLVQPVGSPLSLECTVEGTSNPNLYWYRQAAGRGLQLLFYSVGIGQISSEVPQNLSASRPQDRQFILSSKKLLLSDSGFYLCAWSASGRYEDTQYFGPGTRLTVL.

V and J are TRBV27 and TRBJ1-2; TRBD1 is a possible D gene (5 bases). Germline CDR1 is MNHEY and CDR2 is SMNVEV (reference sequence). Trimming removed 6 bases at V and 7 bases at J, with 15 bases between. The CDR3 has 13 residues. The CDR3 here is CASRLQGYAGYTF. In nucleotides, the CDR3 is TGTGCCAGCAGACTCCAGGGATATGCTGGCTACACCTTC.

The rearrangement uses TRBV5-1 and TRBJ2-7; TRBD2 aligns across 11 bases. V trimming: 0 bases; J trimming: 6 bases; junction bases outside the gene matches: 8. Germline CDR1 SGHRS, CDR2 YFSETQ. The CDR3 is 16 residues long. CDR3 in DNA: TGCGCCAGCAGCTTGGGGTTAGCGGGAGGGCCTCCCGAGCAGTACTTC. It specifies CASSLGLAGGPPEQYF.

The chain uses TRBV29-1 and TRBJ2-5; TRBD2 agrees at 7 bases. The CDR3 length is 13 residues. CDR1 and CDR2 from the germline V gene are SQVTM and ANQGSEA. J was trimmed by 9 bases and V by 6 bases; bases with no gene match: 13. CDR3 loop: CSVVGTTSGAQYF. Written as DNA, the CDR3 is TGCAGCGTCGTCGGGACTACATCCGGAGCCCAGTACTTC.

This sequence joins TRBV6-5 and TRBJ2-7, with 7 bases matching TRBD2. The CDR3 contains 15 residues. Unmatched junction bases numbered 8, after V lost 2 bases and J lost 4 bases. Germline CDR1 and CDR2: MNHEY and SVGAGI. CDR3 sequence: CASSYGGGSAYEQYF. CDR3 bases: TGTGCCAGCAGTTACGGTGGCGGGAGCGCATACGAGCAGTACTTC.

This chain connects TRBV4-3 to TRBJ2-1, with 7 bases identical to TRBD2. The CDR3 is made up of 17 amino acids. V shed 1 base, J shed 7 bases, and the junction held 13 bases outside the gene matches. In germline, CDR1 is LGHNA, CDR2 YSLEER. The CDR3 region is CASSQGQWEGLKNEQFF. In DNA form, the CDR3 reads TGCGCCAGCAGCCAAGGACAATGGGAGGGCCTAAAAAATGAGCAGTTCTTC.

The chain joins TRBV11-2 to TRBJ2-1, with D possibly TRBD2 on 7 matching bases. The CDR3 is made up of 15 amino acids. The V end lost 2 bases, the J end lost 9 bases, and 17 bases lay between the germline ends. Germline V gene data show CDR1 as SGHAT and CDR2 as FQNNGV. The CDR3 bases are TGTGCCAGCAGCTTACCCATGGGGGGGGCGGTTGAGCAGTTCTTC. This encodes CASSLPMGGAVEQFF.

The genes are TRBV6-5 and TRBJ1-5; D uncertain. Trimming pared 0 bases from V and 7 bases from J, leaving 7 bases between. The CDR3 loop spans 13 amino acids. From germline, CDR1 is MNHEY and CDR2 SVGAGI. The CDR3 DNA is TGTGCCAGCAGTTACTCGAGAGGACAGCCCCAGCATTTT. Residues: CASSYSRGQPQHF.

This clone was seen a handful of times. The chain is built from TRBV30 and TRBJ1-1, with D unclear. Germline CDR1 and CDR2: GTSNPN and SVGIG (reference sequence). This CDR3 contains 14 residues. V lost 5 bases, J lost 0 bases, and 13 bases lay in between. The DNA of the CDR3 is TGTGCCTGGGACGTGGGAGGACTGAACACTGAAGCTTTCTTT. Protein product: CAWDVGGLNTEAFF.

The chain is built from TRBV5-4 and TRBJ2-5; 10 bases are shared with TRBD1. V was pared by 4 bases and J by 4 bases, with 10 bases of the junction left unmatched. There are 16 residues in the CDR3. CDR1 and CDR2 from the germline V gene are SGHNT and YYREEE (reference sequence). The CDR3 nucleotides are TGTGCCAGCAGCCTTGCCTTTGGGACAGGGGTAGAGACCCAGTACTTC. It translates to CASSLAFGTGVETQYF. The full variable domain, in which reference TRBV5-4 and TRBJ2-5 provide the parts outside the CDR3, is ETGVTQSPTHLIKTRGQQVTLRCSSQSGHNTVSWYQQALGQGPQFIFQYYREEENGRGNFPPRFSGLQFPNYSSELNVNALELDDSALYLCASSLAFGTGVETQYFGPGTRLLVL.

This clone was recorded once. This sequence joins TRBV27 and TRBJ2-3, with D tentatively TRBD1 (5 bases). CDR1 is MNHEY and CDR2 is SMNVEV in the germline V gene (reference sequence). V was pared by 5 bases and J by 1 base, with 10 bases between. This CDR3 has 14 residues. The CDR3 region has the DNA TGTGCCAGCAGTACAAGGGGCCGCACAGATACGCAGTATTTT. This codes for CASSTRGRTDTQYF.